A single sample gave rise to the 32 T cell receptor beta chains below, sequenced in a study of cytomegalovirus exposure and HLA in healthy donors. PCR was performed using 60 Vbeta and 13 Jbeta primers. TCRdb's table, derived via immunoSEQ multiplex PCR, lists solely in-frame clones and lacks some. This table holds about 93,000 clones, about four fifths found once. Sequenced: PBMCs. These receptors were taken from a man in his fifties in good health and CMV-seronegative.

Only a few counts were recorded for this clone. The CDR3 loop is CASSKSEQFF. CDR3 nucleotides: TGTGCCAGCAGCAAGAGTGAGCAGTTCTTC. The rearrangement joins TRBV6-6 to TRBJ2-1, with D hard to call. The CDR3 is made up of 10 amino acids. The V and J ends lost 6 bases and 9 bases respectively, with 6 bases between them. In germline, CDR1 is MNHNY, CDR2 SVGAGI (reference sequence).

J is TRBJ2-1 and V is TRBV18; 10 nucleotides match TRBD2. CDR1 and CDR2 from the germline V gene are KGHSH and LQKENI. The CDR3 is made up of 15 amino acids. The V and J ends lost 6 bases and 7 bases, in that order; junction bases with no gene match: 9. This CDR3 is CASSPLGTSVNEQFF. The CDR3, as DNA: TGTGCCAGCTCTCCCCTGGGGACTAGCGTTAATGAGCAGTTCTTC.

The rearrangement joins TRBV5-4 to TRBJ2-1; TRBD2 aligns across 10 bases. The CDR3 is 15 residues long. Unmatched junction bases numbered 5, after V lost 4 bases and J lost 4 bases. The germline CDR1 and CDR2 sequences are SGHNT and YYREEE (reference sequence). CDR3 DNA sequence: TGTGCCAGCAGCACCACTAGCGGGGTTTACAATGAGCAGTTCTTC. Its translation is CASSTTSGVYNEQFF. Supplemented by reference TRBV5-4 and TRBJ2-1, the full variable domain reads ETGVTQSPTHLIKTRGQQVTLRCSSQSGHNTVSWYQQALGQGPQFIFQYYREEENGRGNFPPRFSGLQFPNYSSELNVNALELDDSALYLCASSTTSGVYNEQFFGPGTRLTVL.

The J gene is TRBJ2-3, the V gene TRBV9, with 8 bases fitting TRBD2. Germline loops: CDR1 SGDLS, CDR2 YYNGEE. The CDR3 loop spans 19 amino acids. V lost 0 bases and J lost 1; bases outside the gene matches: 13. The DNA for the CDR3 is TGTGCCAGCAGCGTAGGAGTCTCGGTAGCGGGAAGGGGCACAGATACGCAGTATTTT. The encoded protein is CASSVGVSVAGRGTDTQYF.

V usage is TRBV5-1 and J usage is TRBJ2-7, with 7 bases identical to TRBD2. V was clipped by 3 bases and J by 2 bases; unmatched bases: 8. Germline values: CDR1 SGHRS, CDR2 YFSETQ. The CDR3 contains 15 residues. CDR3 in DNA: TGCGCCAGCAGCTCCGTCGCAGCGGGGCCCTACGAGCAGTACTTC. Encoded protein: CASSSVAAGPYEQYF.

The CDR3 DNA reads TGTGCCAGCAGCGACCCGCCGGAGGTGGATACGCAGTATTTT. Translating gives CASSDPPEVDTQYF. The chain combines TRBV7-9 with TRBJ2-3; D might be TRBD2 (5 bases). The germline V gene encodes CDR1 SEHNR and CDR2 FQNEAQ (reference sequence). This CDR3 spans 14 amino acids. V lost 5 bases and J 6 bases, leaving 15 bases between the germline ends.

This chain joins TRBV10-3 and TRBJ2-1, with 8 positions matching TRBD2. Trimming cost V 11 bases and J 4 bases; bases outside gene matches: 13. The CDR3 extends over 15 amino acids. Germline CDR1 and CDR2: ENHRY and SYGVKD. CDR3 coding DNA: TGTGCCGCCAACACCGGGACTAGGGAATACAATGAGCAGTTCTTC. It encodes CAANTGTREYNEQFF.

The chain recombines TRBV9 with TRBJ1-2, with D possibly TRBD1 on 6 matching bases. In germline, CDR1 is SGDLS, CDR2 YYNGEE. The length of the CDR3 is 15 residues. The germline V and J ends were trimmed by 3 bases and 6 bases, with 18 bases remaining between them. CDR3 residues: CASSARPGQVDGYTF. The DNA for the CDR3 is TGTGCCAGCAGCGCCCGGCCGGGACAAGTGGATGGCTACACCTTC.

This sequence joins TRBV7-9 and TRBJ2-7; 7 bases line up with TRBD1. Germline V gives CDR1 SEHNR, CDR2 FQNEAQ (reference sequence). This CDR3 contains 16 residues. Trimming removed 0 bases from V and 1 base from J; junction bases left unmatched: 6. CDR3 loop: CASSLAPTGKSYEQYF. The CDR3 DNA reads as TGTGCCAGCAGCTTAGCGCCGACAGGGAAGTCCTACGAGCAGTACTTC.

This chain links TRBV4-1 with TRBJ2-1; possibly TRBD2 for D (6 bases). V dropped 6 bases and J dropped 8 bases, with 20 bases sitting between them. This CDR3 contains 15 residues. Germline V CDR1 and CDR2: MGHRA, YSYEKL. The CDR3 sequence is CASRGGSYQNHEQFF. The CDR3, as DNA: TGCGCCAGCAGGGGGGGTAGCTACCAGAACCATGAGCAGTTCTTC.

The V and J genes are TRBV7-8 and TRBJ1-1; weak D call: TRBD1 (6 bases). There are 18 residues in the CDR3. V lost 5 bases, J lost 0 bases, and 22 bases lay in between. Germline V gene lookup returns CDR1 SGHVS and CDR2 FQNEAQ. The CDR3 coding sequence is TGTGCCAGCAGCCCAAGAGGGGGACGGGACCCCATGAACACTGAAGCTTTCTTT. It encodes CASSPRGGRDPMNTEAFF.

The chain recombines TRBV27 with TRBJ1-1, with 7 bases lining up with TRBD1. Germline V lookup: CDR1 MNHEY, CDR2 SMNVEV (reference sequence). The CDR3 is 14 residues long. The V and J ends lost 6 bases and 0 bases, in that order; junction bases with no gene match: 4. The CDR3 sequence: CASRTGQMNTEAFF. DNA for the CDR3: TGTGCCAGCAGGACGGGACAGATGAACACTGAAGCTTTCTTT.

The CDR3 sequence: CASSLYRRVGNQPQHF. CDR3 nucleotide sequence: TGTGCCAGCAGTTTATATCGCAGGGTGGGCAATCAGCCCCAGCATTTT. The chain joins TRBV28 to TRBJ1-5, with D possibly TRBD1 on 5 matching bases. Trimming took 1 base from V and 2 from J, leaving 12 bases between them. Germline V lookup: CDR1 MDHEN, CDR2 SYDVKM. The CDR3 has 16 amino acids.

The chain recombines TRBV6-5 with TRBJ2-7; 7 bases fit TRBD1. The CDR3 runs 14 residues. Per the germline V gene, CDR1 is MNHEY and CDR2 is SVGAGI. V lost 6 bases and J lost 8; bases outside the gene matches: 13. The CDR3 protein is CASSPDRVNRKQYF. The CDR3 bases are TGTGCCAGCAGCCCCGACAGGGTCAATCGCAAGCAGTACTTC.

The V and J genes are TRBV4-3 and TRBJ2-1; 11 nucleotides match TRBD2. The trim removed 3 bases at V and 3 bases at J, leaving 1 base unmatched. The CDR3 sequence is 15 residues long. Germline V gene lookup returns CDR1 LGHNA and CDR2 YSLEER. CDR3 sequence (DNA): TGCGCCAGCAGCCAGACTAGCGGGATCTACAATGAGCAGTTCTTC. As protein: CASSQTSGIYNEQFF.

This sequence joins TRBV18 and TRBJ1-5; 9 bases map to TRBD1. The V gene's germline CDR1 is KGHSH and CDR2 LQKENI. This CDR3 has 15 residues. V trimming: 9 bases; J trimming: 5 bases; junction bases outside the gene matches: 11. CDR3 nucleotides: TGTGCCAGTTCTACCCAGGGACAGGGTTATCAGCCCCAGCATTTT. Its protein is CASSTQGQGYQPQHF.

The CDR3: CASTLSRTSGDTDTQYF. The CDR3 DNA sequence: TGCGCCAGCACCCTATCCCGGACTAGCGGGGACACAGATACGCAGTATTTT. J is TRBJ2-3 and V is TRBV5-1, with 12 bases aligning to TRBD2. Germline values: CDR1 SGHRS, CDR2 YFSETQ. J lost 2 bases, V lost 6 bases, and 10 bases had no gene match. The CDR3 extends over 17 amino acids.

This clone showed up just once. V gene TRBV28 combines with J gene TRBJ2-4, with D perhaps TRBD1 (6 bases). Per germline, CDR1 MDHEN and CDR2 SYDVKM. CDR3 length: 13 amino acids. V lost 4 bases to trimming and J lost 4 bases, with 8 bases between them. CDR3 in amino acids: CASSSGTKNIQYF. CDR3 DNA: TGTGCCAGCAGTTCCGGGACAAAAAACATTCAGTACTTC. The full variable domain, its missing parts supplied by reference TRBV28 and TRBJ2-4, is DVKVTQSSRYLVKRTGEKVFLECVQDMDHENMFWYRQDPGLGLRLIYFSYDVKMKEKGDIPEGYSVSREKKERFSLILESASTNQTSMYLCASSSGTKNIQYFGAGTRLSVL.

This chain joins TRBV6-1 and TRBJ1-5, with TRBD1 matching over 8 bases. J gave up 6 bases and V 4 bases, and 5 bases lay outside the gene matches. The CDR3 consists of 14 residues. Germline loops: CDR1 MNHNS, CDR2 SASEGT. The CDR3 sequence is CASSVAGGVQPQHF. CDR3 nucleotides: TGTGCCAGCAGTGTCGCAGGGGGCGTTCAGCCCCAGCATTTT.

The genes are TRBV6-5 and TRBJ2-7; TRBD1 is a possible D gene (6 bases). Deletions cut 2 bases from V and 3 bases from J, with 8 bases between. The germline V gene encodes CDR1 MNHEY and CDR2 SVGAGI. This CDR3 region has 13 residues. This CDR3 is CASSYRTDYEQYF. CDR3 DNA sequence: TGTGCCAGCAGTTACAGGACAGACTACGAGCAGTACTTC.

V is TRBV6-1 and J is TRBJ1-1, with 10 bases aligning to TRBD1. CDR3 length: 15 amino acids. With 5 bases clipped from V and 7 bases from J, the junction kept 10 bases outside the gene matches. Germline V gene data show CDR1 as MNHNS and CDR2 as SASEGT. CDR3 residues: CASSSLPGQGYEAFF. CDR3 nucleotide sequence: TGTGCCAGCAGTTCTCTCCCGGGACAGGGGTATGAAGCTTTCTTT.

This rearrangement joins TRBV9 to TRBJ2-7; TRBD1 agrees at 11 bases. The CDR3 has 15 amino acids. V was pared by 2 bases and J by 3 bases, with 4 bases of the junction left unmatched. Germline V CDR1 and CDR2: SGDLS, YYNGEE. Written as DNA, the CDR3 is TGTGCCAGCAGCGTCGAGGACAGGGGGCACTACGAGCAGTACTTC. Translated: CASSVEDRGHYEQYF.

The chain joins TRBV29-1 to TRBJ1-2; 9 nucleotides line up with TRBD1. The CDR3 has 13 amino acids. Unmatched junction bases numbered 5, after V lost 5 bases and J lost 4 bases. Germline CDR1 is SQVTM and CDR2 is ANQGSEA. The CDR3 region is CSVRTGAGYGYTF. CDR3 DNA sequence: TGCAGCGTTAGGACAGGGGCGGGCTATGGCTACACCTTC.

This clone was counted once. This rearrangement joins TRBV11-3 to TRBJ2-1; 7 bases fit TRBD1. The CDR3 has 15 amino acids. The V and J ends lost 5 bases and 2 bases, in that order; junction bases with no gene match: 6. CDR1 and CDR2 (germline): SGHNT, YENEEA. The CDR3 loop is CASSPRQGPYNEQFF. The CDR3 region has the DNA TGTGCCAGCAGCCCGCGACAGGGCCCCTACAATGAGCAGTTCTTC.

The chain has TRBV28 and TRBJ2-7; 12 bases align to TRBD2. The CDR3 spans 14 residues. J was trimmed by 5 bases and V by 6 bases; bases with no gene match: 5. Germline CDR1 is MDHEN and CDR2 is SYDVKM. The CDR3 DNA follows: TGTGCCAGCAGCAGACTAGCGGGAGCTGACGAGCAGTACTTC. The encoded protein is CASSRLAGADEQYF.

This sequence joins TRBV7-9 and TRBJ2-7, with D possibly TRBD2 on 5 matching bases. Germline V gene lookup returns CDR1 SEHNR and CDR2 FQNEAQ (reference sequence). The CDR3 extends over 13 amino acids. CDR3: CVSSLPGSYEQYF. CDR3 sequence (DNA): TGTGTCTCCTCTTTACCGGGGAGCTACGAGCAGTACTTC.

The DNA of the CDR3 is TGTGCCAGCTCACCGAAGACAGGGATGAACACTGAAGCTTTCTTT. Translated, it gives CASSPKTGMNTEAFF. This chain links TRBV18 with TRBJ1-1; 7 bases line up with TRBD1. Germline loops: CDR1 KGHSH, CDR2 LQKENI. The CDR3 is made up of 15 amino acids. J lost 0 bases, V lost 3 bases, and 4 bases had no gene match.

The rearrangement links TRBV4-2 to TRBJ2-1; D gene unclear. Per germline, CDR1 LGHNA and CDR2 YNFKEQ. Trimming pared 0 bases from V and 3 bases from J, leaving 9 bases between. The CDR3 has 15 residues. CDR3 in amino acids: CASSQDVAGYNEQFF. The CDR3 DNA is TGTGCCAGCAGCCAAGATGTTGCAGGCTACAATGAGCAGTTCTTC.

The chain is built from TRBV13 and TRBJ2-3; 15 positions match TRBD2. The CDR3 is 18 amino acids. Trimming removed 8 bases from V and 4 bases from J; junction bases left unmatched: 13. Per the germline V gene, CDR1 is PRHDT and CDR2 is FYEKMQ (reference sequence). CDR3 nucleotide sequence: TGTGCCAGCGCACCCCCCTGGGGGACTAGCGGGAGGTCAGATACGCAGTATTTT. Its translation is CASAPPWGTSGRSDTQYF.

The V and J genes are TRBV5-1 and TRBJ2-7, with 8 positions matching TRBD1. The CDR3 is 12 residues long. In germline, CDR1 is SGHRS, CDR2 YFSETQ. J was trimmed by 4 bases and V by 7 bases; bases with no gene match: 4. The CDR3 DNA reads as TGCGCCAGCGGGCAGGGGGCGTACGAGCAGTACTTC. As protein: CASGQGAYEQYF. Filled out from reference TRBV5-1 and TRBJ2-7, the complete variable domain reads KAGVTQTPRYLIKTRGQQVTLSCSPISGHRSVSWYQQTPGQGLQFLFEYFSETQRNKGNFPGRFSGRQFSNSRSEMNVSTLELGDSALYLCASGQGAYEQYFGPGTRLTVT.

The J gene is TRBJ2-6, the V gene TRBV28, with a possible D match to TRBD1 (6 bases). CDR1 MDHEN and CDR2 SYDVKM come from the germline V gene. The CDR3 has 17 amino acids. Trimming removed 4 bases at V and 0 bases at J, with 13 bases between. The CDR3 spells CASSYRVGRSGANVLTF. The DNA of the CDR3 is TGTGCCAGCAGTTACAGGGTAGGCCGCTCTGGGGCCAACGTCCTGACTTTC. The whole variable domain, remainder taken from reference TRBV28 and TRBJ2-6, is DVKVTQSSRYLVKRTGEKVFLECVQDMDHENMFWYRQDPGLGLRLIYFSYDVKMKEKGDIPEGYSVSREKKERFSLILESASTNQTSMYLCASSYRVGRSGANVLTFGAGSRLTVL.

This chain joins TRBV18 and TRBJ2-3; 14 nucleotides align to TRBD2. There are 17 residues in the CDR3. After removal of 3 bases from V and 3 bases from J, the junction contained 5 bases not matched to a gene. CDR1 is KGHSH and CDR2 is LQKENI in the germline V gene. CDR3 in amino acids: CASSPGLAGVRTDTQYF. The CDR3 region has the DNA TGTGCCAGCTCACCGGGACTAGCGGGAGTTAGGACAGATACGCAGTATTTT.